Listed below are T cell receptor beta chains from one sample, sequenced in a study of PD-1 blockade in classical Hodgkin lymphoma. Produced via immunoSEQ multiplex PCR; TCRdb's table is partial and in-frame only. The sample lists approximately 44,000 clones; 60% to 70% were seen once. Sequencing was performed on peripheral blood mononuclear cells (PBMCs), taken before the fourth cycle of nivolumab. The receptors shown here come from a human donor with classical Hodgkin lymphoma. Both conserved end residues are part of each CDR3. D genes are given only for firm matches. Clone sizes are given selectively: once, few, many, or a class where the clone is expanded.

size	D	V	J	DNA	CDR3
NA	TRBD2	TRBV9	TRBJ2-7	TGTGCCAGCAGCGTTACCTCCGGGGGGGAGCAGTACTTC	CASSVTSGGEQYF
many	NA	TRBV27	TRBJ1-1	TGTGCCACCAAAAGGGGGTTGAACACTGAAGCTTTCTTT	CATKRGLNTEAFF
NA	NA	TRBV11-2	TRBJ2-5	TGTGCCAGCAGCCCCCAAAGAGAGGGGGTCCCAGAGACCCAGTACTTC	CASSPQREGVPETQYF
NA	NA	TRBV9	TRBJ1-2	TGTGCCAGCAGCGTAGAACAGGACCCCAGATATGGCTACACCTTC	CASSVEQDPRYGYTF
NA	TRBD1	TRBV18	TRBJ2-7	TGTGCCAGCTCACCTCGGGACAGGGTCTCCTACGAGCAGTACTTC	CASSPRDRVSYEQYF
few	NA	TRBV2	TRBJ1-5	TGTGCCAGCAGTGACGATAGCAATCAGCCCCAGCATTTT	CASSDDSNQPQHF
NA	TRBD2	TRBV11-2	TRBJ2-5	TGTGCCAGCAGCTTAGCGGGGGGTAGCAAGGAGACCCAGTACTTC	CASSLAGGSKETQYF
once	NA	TRBV30	TRBJ1-1	TGTGCCTGGAGCCTTCCGGGGGGGCGGACTGAAGCTTTCTTT	CAWSLPGGRTEAFF
NA	NA	TRBV2	TRBJ2-7	TGTGCCAGCAGAATTGGGGACCAATACGAGCAGTACTTC	CASRIGDQYEQYF
few	NA	TRBV18	TRBJ1-1	TGTGCCAGCTCACCGGTGGACAGGAACACTGAAGCTTTCTTT	CASSPVDRNTEAFF
few	NA	TRBV7-6	TRBJ2-5	TGTGCCAGCAGCTTGGGGGACACCGCTCGACAAGAGACCCAGTACTTC	CASSLGDTARQETQYF
NA	TRBD1	TRBV7-2	TRBJ1-4	TGTGCCAGCAGCCCAAGACAGGGATCGACGACTTATGAAAAACTGTTTTTT	CASSPRQGSTTYEKLFF
NA	TRBD1	TRBV28	TRBJ2-3	TGTGCCAGCAGTTTGGATCGCAGGGACAGGGGAGCAGATACGCAGTATTTT	CASSLDRRDRGADTQYF
NA	NA	TRBV9	TRBJ2-2	TGTGCCAGCAGCGTAGATCGGGGAGAGAACACCGGGGAGCTGTTTTTT	CASSVDRGENTGELFF
NA	NA	TRBV10-3	TRBJ2-7	TGTGCCCCCTCGGTAGGGGGAGATTACGAGCAGTACTTC	CAPSVGGDYEQYF
NA	TRBD1	TRBV18	TRBJ1-1	TGTGCCAGCTCACTCAAGGGACAGGCGAACACTGAAGCTTTCTTT	CASSLKGQANTEAFF
many	NA	TRBV30	TRBJ1-1	TGTGCCTGGAGTGTACACGGCATGAACACTGAAGCTTTCTTT	CAWSVHGMNTEAFF
NA	NA	TRBV27	TRBJ2-6	TGTGCCAGCAGTTTTCGCTCTGGGGCCAACGTCCTGACTTTC	CASSFRSGANVLTF
NA	TRBD1	TRBV6-5	TRBJ1-2	TGTGCCAGCAGTTACTTGGGGACAGGCGGCTACACCTTC	CASSYLGTGGYTF
NA	TRBD1	TRBV2	TRBJ2-5	TGTGCCAGCAGTGAAAGGACAGGATTCCAAGAGACCCAGTACTTC	CASSERTGFQETQYF
NA	TRBD2	TRBV7-8	TRBJ2-1	TGTGCCAGCAGCCCCCTCCCACTAGCGGGAGGGGCAAATGAGCAGTTCTTC	CASSPLPLAGGANEQFF
NA	NA	TRBV5-8	TRBJ2-5	TGTGCCAGCAGCAACGCCCTGGGGGAGACCCAGTACTTC	CASSNALGETQYF
NA	TRBD2	TRBV28	TRBJ2-5	TGTGCCAGCAGAGGCGGGAGTGGTTGGGCCAAAGAGACCCAGTACTTC	CASRGGSGWAKETQYF
NA	NA	TRBV7-9	TRBJ1-2	TGTGCCAGCAGCTCTTCTGGCGGTTATGGCTACACCTTC	CASSSSGGYGYTF
few	TRBD1	TRBV4-3	TRBJ1-5	TGCGCCAGCAGCCAGATAGACAGGGAGCGTCAGCCCCAGCATTTT	CASSQIDRERQPQHF
NA	NA	TRBV7-2	TRBJ2-3	TGTGCCAGCAGCTTAGTTGCGGGTAAAGGAGATACGCAGTATTTT	CASSLVAGKGDTQYF
once	NA	TRBV7-2	TRBJ1-1	TGTGCCAGCAGCTTTGAGGGGCGGACTGAAGCTTTCTTT	CASSFEGRTEAFF
few	NA	TRBV6-6	TRBJ2-2	TGTGCCAGCAGTTACTCGACGAACACCGGGGAGCTGTTTTTT	CASSYSTNTGELFF
NA	NA	TRBV30	TRBJ1-2	TGTGCCTGGAGTTCGGGGGGCAACGATGGCTACACCTTC	CAWSSGGNDGYTF
NA	TRBD1	TRBV10-1	TRBJ1-4	TGCGCCAGCAGTGGGACAGGGGATGAAAAACTGTTTTTT	CASSGTGDEKLFF
NA	NA	TRBV18	TRBJ1-1	TGTGCCAGCTCACCAGGCAGGGGAACTTTCTTT	CASSPGRGTFF
NA	TRBD1	TRBV6-5	TRBJ1-4	TGTGCCAGCAGTCCCCGTGGACAGGGGCGTGAAAAACTGTTTTTT	CASSPRGQGREKLFF
NA	NA	TRBV20-1	TRBJ2-7	TGCAGTGCTCTTGGGTCCTACGAGCAGTACTTC	CSALGSYEQYF
NA	TRBD1	TRBV29-1	TRBJ2-1	TGCAGCGTTGAGGGGGACAGGGTTGGATGGGAGCAGTTCTTC	CSVEGDRVGWEQFF
many	TRBD1	TRBV2	TRBJ1-5	TGTGCCAGCAGTGTCAAGGACAGGGGGCGGAATCAGCCCCAGCATTTT	CASSVKDRGRNQPQHF
NA	NA	TRBV2	TRBJ1-4	TGTGCCAGCACCCGGGACGGGTTTAATGAAAAACTGTTTTTT	CASTRDGFNEKLFF
NA	NA	TRBV6-5	TRBJ2-7	TGTGCCAGCAGTTACCAGGGGGGGACCTACGAGCAGTACTTC	CASSYQGGTYEQYF
NA	TRBD2	TRBV4-3	TRBJ2-1	TGCGCCAGCAGCCAAGAGCCGATGACTAGCGGAAACAATGAGCAGTTCTTC	CASSQEPMTSGNNEQFF
NA	TRBD1	TRBV6-1	TRBJ1-3	TGTGCCAGCAGTTTTGGACAGGGTCAGGGAAACACCATATATTTT	CASSFGQGQGNTIYF
medium-sized	NA	TRBV19	TRBJ1-1	TGTGCCAGTAGTATAGATGGGCGGGCTGAAGCTTTCTTT	CASSIDGRAEAFF
NA	NA	TRBV6-5	TRBJ1-3	TGTGCCAGCAGGCGGATCTACTCTGGAAACACCATATATTTT	CASRRIYSGNTIYF
medium-sized	TRBD1	TRBV25-1	TRBJ2-5	TGTGCCAGCAGTTTGACAGGGGTGGAGACCCAGTACTTC	CASSLTGVETQYF
NA	NA	TRBV6-5	TRBJ1-4	TGTGCCAGCAGTTACTCAGGCCCGACTAATGAAAAACTGTTTTTT	CASSYSGPTNEKLFF
NA	NA	TRBV10-3	TRBJ2-1	TGTGCCATCAGCGTACAGGGCGATGGAAACAATGAGCAGTTCTTC	CAISVQGDGNNEQFF
many	NA	TRBV28	TRBJ1-4	TGTGCCAGCAGTACGCGTGGACCTTCTGATAATGAAAAACTGTTTTTT	CASSTRGPSDNEKLFF
NA	TRBD1	TRBV5-1	TRBJ2-7	TGCGCCAGCAGCTTGGGACAGGGGATTTATTTTAGGTCCTACGAGCAGTACTTC	CASSLGQGIYFRSYEQYF